This record concerns one T cell receptor beta chain sequence. Clones were read by immunoSEQ multiplex PCR, and TCRdb kept only the in-frame ones, dropping some. The table shows around 64,000 clones, with around 93% occurring only once. This record comes from a study of technical replicates of blood from a handful of donors. This TCR was sampled from a human donor in good health. Some clones in this sample may be carry-over from other donors' samples. Sequenced input: PBMCs.

The CDR3, as DNA: TGTGCCAGCAGTGTCGGGCAGGGGATCTATGGCTACACCTTC. This translates into CASSVGQGIYGYTF. The chain recombines TRBV2 with TRBJ1-2, with D perhaps matching TRBD1 (6 bases). The germline gives CDR1 SNHLY, CDR2 FYNNEI. The CDR3 runs to 14 residues. Trimming took 4 bases from V and 4 from J, leaving 13 bases between them.